The 3 T cell receptor beta chains given below trace back to one sample, sequenced in a study of blood T cells in healthy people across ages (dated by TCRdb to between 2014 and 2016). To prepare the library, 5' RACE was applied. The run used an Illumina HiSeq 2500. A second PCR of roughly 6 to 11 cycles was run with a J-beta primer mix and a sample-barcoded 5' primer. TCRdb reworked the public reads: Q25 trimming with fastp, MiXCR clone assembly, productive beta chains retained. Identical CDR3 protein sequences are pooled into one entry, listed with their most common genes and DNA. The sample has about 970,000 distinct CDR3 sequences on record, around 54% of them singletons. The ten biggest clones cover about 20% of the sample. The source material was blood. These receptors all stem from a woman aged 60 to 75 in good health.

This clonotype was seen only a few times. The rearrangement uses TRBV7-9 and TRBJ2-5; perhaps TRBD2 as D (5 bases). V was trimmed by 5 bases and J by 1 base, leaving 14 bases between them. The CDR3 contains 15 residues. CDR1 is SEHNR and CDR2 is FQNEAQ in the germline V gene (reference sequence). In nucleotides, the CDR3 is TGTGCCAGCAGCACTGGGTCAGGACTCCAAGAGACCCAGTACTTC. It is translated as CASSTGSGLQETQYF. Full variable domain (remainder filled in from reference TRBV7-9 and TRBJ2-5): DTGVSQNPRHKITKRGQNVTFRCDPISEHNRLYWYRQTLGQGPEFLTYFQNEAQLEKSRLLSDRFSAERPKGSFSTLEIQRTEQGDSAMYLCASSTGSGLQETQYFGPGTRLLVL.

The chain has TRBV20-1 and TRBJ1-2; possible D gene TRBD1, 6 bases. Germline CDR1 and CDR2: DFQATT and SNEGSKA (reference sequence). There are 15 residues in the CDR3. V was trimmed by 6 bases and J by 5 bases, leaving 22 bases between them. The CDR3 sequence: CSAANMRGGGYGYTF. CDR3 bases: TGCAGTGCCGCAAACATGCGGGGGGGCGGGTATGGCTACACCTTC.

This clonotype was counted many times. The CDR3 loop is CASRPTFSYEQYF. In DNA, the CDR3 is TGTGCCAGCAGACCGACATTCTCCTACGAGCAGTACTTC. V gene TRBV7-2 combines with J gene TRBJ2-7; D not resolved. Trimming removed 6 bases at V and 0 bases at J, with 9 bases between. Germline-derived CDR1 and CDR2 are SGHTA and FQGNSA. The CDR3 is 13 residues long.